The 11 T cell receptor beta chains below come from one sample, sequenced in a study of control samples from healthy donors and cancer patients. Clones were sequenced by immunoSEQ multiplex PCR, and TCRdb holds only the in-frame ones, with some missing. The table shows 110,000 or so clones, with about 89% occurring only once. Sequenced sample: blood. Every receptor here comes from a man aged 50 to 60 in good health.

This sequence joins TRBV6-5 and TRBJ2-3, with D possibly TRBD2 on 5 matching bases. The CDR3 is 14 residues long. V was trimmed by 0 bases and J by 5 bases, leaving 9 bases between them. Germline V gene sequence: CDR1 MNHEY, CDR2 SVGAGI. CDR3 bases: TGTGCCAGCAGTTACTCGATACTAGAAGATACGCAGTATTTT. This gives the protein CASSYSILEDTQYF.

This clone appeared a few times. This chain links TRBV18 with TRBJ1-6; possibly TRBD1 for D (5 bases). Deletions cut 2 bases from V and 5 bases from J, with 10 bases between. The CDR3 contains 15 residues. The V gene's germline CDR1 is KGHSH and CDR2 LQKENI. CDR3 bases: TGTGCCAGCTCACCAACCGGAGGGGATAATTCACCCCTCCACTTT. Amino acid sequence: CASSPTGGDNSPLHF.

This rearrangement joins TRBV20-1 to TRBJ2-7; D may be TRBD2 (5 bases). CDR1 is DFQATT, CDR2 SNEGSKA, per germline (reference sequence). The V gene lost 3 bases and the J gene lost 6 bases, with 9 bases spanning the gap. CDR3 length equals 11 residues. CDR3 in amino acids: CSASQGSEQYF. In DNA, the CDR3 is TGCAGTGCTAGTCAAGGGAGCGAGCAGTACTTC.

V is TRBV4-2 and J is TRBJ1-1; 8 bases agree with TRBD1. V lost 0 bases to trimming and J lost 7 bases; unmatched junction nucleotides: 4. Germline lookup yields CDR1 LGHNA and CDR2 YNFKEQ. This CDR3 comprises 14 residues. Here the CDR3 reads CASSQEQGALEAFF. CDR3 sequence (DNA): TGTGCCAGCAGCCAAGAGCAGGGGGCCCTTGAAGCTTTCTTT.

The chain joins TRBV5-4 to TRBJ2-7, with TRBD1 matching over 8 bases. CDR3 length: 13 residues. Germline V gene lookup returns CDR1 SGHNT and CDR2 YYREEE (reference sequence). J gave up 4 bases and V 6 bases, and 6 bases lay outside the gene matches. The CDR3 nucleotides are TGTGCCAGCACATCAGACAGGGGATACGAGCAGTACTTC. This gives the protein CASTSDRGYEQYF. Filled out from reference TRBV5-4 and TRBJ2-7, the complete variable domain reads ETGVTQSPTHLIKTRGQQVTLRCSSQSGHNTVSWYQQALGQGPQFIFQYYREEENGRGNFPPRFSGLQFPNYSSELNVNALELDDSALYLCASTSDRGYEQYFGPGTRLTVT.

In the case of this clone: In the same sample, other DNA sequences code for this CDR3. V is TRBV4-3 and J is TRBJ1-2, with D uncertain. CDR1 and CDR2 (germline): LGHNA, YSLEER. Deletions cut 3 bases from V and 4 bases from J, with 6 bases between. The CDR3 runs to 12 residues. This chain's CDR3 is CASSQGTYGYTF. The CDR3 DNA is TGCGCCAGCAGCCAGGGTACCTATGGCTACACCTTC.

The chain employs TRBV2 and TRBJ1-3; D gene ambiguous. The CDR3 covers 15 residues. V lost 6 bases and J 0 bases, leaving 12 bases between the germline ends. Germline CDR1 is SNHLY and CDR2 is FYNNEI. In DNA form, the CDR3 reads TGTGCCAGCAGAGACGGAGATTACTCTGGAAACACCATATATTTT. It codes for CASRDGDYSGNTIYF.

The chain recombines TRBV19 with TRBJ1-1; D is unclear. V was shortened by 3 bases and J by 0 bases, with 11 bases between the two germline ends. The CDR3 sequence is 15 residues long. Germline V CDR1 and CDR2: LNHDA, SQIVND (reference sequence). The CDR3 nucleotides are TGTGCCAGTAGTATCCAGGCAGCCATGAACACTGAAGCTTTCTTT. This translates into CASSIQAAMNTEAFF.

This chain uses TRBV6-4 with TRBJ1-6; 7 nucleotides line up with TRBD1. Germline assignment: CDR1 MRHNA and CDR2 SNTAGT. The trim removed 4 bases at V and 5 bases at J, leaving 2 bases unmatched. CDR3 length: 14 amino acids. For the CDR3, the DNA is TGTGCCAGCAGTGCTACAGGGGATAATTCACCCCTCCACTTT. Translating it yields CASSATGDNSPLHF.

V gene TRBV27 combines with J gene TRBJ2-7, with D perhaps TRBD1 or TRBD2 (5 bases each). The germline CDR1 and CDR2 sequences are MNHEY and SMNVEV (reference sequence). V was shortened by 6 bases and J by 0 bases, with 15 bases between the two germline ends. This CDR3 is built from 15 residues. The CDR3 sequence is CASSRIPGTSYEQYF. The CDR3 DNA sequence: TGTGCCAGCAGCCGGATTCCGGGGACCTCCTACGAGCAGTACTTC.

The CDR3 bases are TGTGCCAGCTCACCCTCCTCGACAGGGTTAGGCTACACCTTC. Translated, it gives CASSPSSTGLGYTF. V usage is TRBV18 and J usage is TRBJ1-2; 7 nucleotides agree with TRBD1. With 3 bases clipped from V and 8 bases from J, the junction kept 9 bases outside the gene matches. The CDR3 covers 14 residues. Germline V gene sequence: CDR1 KGHSH, CDR2 LQKENI.